The T cell receptor beta chain described here comes from a study of T cell changes during pregnancy in multiple sclerosis. Unmatched junction bases numbered 1, after V lost 5 bases and J lost 0 bases. The germline CDR1 and CDR2 sequences are SGHVS and FNYEAQ. CDR3 length: 15 amino acids. Only in-frame clones appear in the TCRdb table, and some are missing; sequencing was by immunoSEQ multiplex PCR. The repertoire includes tens of thousands of clones, approximately 92% of them detected once, and just under 2% sits in the top ten. This TCR came from a female donor with multiple sclerosis, enrolled in a pregnancy study. This specimen consisted of peripheral blood, obtained in the second trimester of pregnancy. The chain joins TRBV7-6 to TRBJ2-7; 13 bases match TRBD2. The CDR3 DNA sequence: TGTGCCAGCAGCCGGACTAGCGGGAGCTCCTACGAGCAGTACTTC. Its translation is CASSRTSGSSYEQYF.